Following are 8 T cell receptor beta chains from one sample sequenced in a study of T cells expressing NK-cell markers. TCRdb re-called the 5' RACE reads and catalogs CDR3 proteins one per entry, DNA excluded. This table holds over 150,000 distinct CDR3 sequences. The sequenced material came from blood T cells: a sorted CD56 or NKG2C T cell subset, CD4+ or CD8+ T cells, or bulk PBMC T cells (not recorded which). These receptors all stem from a woman aged 45-65 years in good health.

This chain uses TRBV6-6 with TRBJ1-1. This CDR3 is 14 amino acids long. CDR1 MNHNY and CDR2 SVGAGI come from the germline V gene (reference sequence). This CDR3 is CASIGTLVVPEAFF.

The CDR3 loop is CATRDPTGTESEAFF. This rearrangement joins TRBV24-1 to TRBJ1-1; TCRdb picks TRBD1, but there is no DNA to check that call. There are 15 residues in the CDR3. Per germline, CDR1 KGHDR and CDR2 SFDVKD.

This rearrangement joins TRBV7-7 to TRBJ2-1; TCRdb's D call, TRBD2, is unchecked because there is no DNA. The germline CDR1 and CDR2 sequences are SSHAT and FNYEAQ (reference sequence). There are 13 residues in the CDR3. The CDR3 sequence: CASSAGGYNEQFF.

The chain links TRBV7-9 to TRBJ2-1; with no DNA, the TCRdb D assignment of TRBD2 cannot be verified. The CDR3 covers 20 residues. Germline V gene lookup returns CDR1 SEHNR and CDR2 FQNEAQ (reference sequence). CDR3 loop: CASSQGRSSDLRRSYNEQFF.

V is TRBV5-6 and J is TRBJ2-1. Germline-derived CDR1 and CDR2 are SGHDT and YYEEEE. The CDR3 totals 12 residues. Here the CDR3 reads CASSLGTNEQFF.

This chain links TRBV27 with TRBJ2-2; the TCRdb D gene call, TRBD2, has no DNA to confirm it. Germline CDR1 MNHEY, CDR2 SMNVEV (reference sequence). This CDR3 is 17 amino acids long. The CDR3 is CASSLLADAANTGELFF.

This chain joins TRBV5-1 and TRBJ1-4; checking the TCRdb D call of TRBD1 is not possible without DNA. Germline CDR1 and CDR2: SGHRS and YFSETQ. The CDR3 is 16 residues long. Here the CDR3 reads CASSFGQGGLNEKLFF.

V is TRBV6-2 or TRBV6-3 and J is TRBJ2-7; without DNA, the TCRdb call of TRBD1 cannot be checked. CDR1 MNHEY and CDR2 SVGEGT come from the germline V gene. The CDR3 has 17 amino acids. CDR3 loop: CASSYSGPPVSVYEQYF.